This T cell receptor (beta chain) was sequenced in a study of T-cell memory formation after mild COVID-19. General observations from the study: Those CD4+ clones that contracted were mainly in CM and EM (CD8+ ones in EMRA).

A remark on this clonotype: Antigen unknown.

From 5'RACE with constant-segment primers came TCR alpha and TCR beta cDNA libraries that carried sample barcodes and UMIs. TCRdb passed the 5' RACE reads through MiXCR, listing each CDR3 protein once. The sample lists 85,000 to 130,000 distinct CDR3 sequences, about an eighth occurring once. CDR3 length: 13 residues. J gave up 6 bases and V 7 bases, and 6 bases lay outside the gene matches. The rearrangement joins TRBV12-3 or TRBV12-4 to TRBJ2-1; TRBD2 matches at 7 bases. Input material: PBMCs or a T cell subset sorted from them (not recorded which). The TCR comes from an adult woman who had mild COVID-19 (a few samples of this study predate the infection). Cell type and time point are not known. CDR3 residues: CASTPGGGNEQFF. CDR3 nucleotides: TGTGCCAGCACCCCCGGCGGGGGCAATGAGCAGTTCTTC.